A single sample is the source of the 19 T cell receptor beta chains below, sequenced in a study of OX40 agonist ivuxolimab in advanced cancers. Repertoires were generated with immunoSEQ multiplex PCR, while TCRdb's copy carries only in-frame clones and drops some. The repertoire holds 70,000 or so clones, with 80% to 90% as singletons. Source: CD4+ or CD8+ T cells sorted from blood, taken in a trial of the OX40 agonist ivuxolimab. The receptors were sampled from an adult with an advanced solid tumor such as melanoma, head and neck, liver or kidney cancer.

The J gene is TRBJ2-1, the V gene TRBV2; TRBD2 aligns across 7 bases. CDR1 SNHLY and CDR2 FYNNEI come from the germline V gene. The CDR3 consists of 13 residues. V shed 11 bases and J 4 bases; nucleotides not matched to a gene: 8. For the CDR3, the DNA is TGTGCCGTCCGACTAGCAGAGTACAATGAGCAGTTCTTC. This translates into CAVRLAEYNEQFF.

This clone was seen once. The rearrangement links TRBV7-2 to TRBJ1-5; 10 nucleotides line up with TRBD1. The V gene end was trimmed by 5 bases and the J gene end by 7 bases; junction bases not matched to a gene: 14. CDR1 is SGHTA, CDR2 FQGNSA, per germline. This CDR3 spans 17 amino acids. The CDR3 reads CASSHHRDRGPRQPQHF. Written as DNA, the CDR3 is TGTGCCAGCAGCCATCACCGGGACAGGGGCCCGAGACAGCCCCAGCATTTT. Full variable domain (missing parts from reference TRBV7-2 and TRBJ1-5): GAGVSQSPSNKVTEKGKDVELRCDPISGHTALYWYRQSLGQGLEFLIYFQGNSAPDKSGLPSDRFSAERTGGSVSTLTIQRTQQEDSAVYLCASSHHRDRGPRQPQHFGDGTRLSIL.

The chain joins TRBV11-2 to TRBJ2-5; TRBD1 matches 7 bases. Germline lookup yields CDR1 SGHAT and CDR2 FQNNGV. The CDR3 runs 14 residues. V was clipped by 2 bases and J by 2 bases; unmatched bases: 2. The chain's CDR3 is CASSLMGQQETQYF. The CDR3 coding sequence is TGTGCCAGCAGCTTAATGGGACAGCAAGAGACCCAGTACTTC. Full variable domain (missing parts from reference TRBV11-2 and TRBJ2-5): EAGVAQSPRYKIIEKRQSVAFWCNPISGHATLYWYQQILGQGPKLLIQFQNNGVVDDSQLPKDRFSAERLKGVDSTLKIQPAKLEDSAVYLCASSLMGQQETQYFGPGTRLLVL.

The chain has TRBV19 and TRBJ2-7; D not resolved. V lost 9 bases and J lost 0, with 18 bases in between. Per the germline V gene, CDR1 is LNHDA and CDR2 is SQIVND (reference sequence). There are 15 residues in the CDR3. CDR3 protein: CASARLHSTSYEQYF. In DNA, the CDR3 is TGTGCCAGCGCCCGACTCCATTCCACCTCCTACGAGCAGTACTTC.

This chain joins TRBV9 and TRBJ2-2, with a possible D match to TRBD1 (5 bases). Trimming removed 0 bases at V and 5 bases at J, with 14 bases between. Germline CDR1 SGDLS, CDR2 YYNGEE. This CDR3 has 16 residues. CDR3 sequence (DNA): TGTGCCAGCAGCGTAGAGAACAGGCGGATGACCGGGGAGCTGTTTTTT. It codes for CASSVENRRMTGELFF. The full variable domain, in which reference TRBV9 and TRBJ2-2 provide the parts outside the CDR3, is DSGVTQTPKHLITATGQRVTLRCSPRSGDLSVYWYQQSLDQGLQFLIQYYNGEERAKGNILERFSAQQFPDLHSELNLSSLELGDSALYFCASSVENRRMTGELFFGEGSRLTVL.

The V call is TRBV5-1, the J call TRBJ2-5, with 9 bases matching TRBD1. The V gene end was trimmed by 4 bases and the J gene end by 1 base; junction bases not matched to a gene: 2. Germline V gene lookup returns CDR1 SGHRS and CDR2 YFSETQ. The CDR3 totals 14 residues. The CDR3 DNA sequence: TGCGCCAGCAGCCCGGGACAGGGCCAAGAGACCCAGTACTTC. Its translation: CASSPGQGQETQYF.

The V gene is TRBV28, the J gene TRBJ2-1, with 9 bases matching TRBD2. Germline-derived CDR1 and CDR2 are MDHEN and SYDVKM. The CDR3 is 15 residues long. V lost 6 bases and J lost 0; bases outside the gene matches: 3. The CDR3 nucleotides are TGTGCCAGCAGCAATAGCGGGAGCTCCTACAATGAGCAGTTCTTC. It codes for CASSNSGSSYNEQFF. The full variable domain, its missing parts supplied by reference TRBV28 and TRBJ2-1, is DVKVTQSSRYLVKRTGEKVFLECVQDMDHENMFWYRQDPGLGLRLIYFSYDVKMKEKGDIPEGYSVSREKKERFSLILESASTNQTSMYLCASSNSGSSYNEQFFGPGTRLTVL.

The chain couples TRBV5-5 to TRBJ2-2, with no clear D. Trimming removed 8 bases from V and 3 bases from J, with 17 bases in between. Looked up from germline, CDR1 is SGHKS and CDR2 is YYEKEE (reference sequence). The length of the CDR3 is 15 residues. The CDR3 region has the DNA TGTGCCAGTCACCAGCTACTATCCGACACCGGGGAGCTGTTTTTT. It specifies CASHQLLSDTGELFF.

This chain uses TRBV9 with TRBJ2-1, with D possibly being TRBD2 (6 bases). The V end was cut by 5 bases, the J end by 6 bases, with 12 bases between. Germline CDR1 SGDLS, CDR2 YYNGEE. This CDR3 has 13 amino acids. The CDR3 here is CASSALEGNEQFF. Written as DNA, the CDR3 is TGTGCCAGCAGTGCCCTGGAGGGCAATGAGCAGTTCTTC.

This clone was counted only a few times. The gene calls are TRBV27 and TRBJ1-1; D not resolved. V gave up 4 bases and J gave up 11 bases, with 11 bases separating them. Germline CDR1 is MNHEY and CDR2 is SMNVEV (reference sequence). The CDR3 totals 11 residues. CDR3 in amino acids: CASSSRVRAFF. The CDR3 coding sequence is TGTGCCAGCAGTTCGAGGGTGAGGGCTTTCTTT.

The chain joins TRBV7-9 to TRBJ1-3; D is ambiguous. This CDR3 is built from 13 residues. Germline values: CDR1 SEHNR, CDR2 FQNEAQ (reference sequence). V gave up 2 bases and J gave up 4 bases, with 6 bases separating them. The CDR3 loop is CASSLSGGNTIYF. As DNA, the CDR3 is TGTGCCAGCAGCTTATCGGGCGGAAACACCATATATTTT.

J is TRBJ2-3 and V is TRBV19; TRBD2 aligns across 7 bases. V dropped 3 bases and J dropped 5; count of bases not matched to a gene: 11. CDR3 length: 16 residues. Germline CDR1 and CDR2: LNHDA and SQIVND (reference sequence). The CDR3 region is CASSIREAGFLDTQYF. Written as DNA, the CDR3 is TGTGCCAGTAGTATTCGGGAAGCGGGATTTTTAGATACGCAGTATTTT.

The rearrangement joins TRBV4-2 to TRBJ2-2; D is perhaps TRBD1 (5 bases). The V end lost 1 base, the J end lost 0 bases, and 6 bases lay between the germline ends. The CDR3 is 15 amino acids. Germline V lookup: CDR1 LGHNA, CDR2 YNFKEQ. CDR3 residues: CASSQGQTNTGELFF. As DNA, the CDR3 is TGTGCCAGCAGCCAAGGACAGACGAACACCGGGGAGCTGTTTTTT.

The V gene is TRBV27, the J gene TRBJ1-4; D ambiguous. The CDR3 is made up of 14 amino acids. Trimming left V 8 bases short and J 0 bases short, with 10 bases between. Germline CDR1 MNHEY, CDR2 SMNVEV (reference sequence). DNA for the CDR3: TGTGCCAGCTCGACCGGGGCAACTAATGAAAAACTGTTTTTT. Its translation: CASSTGATNEKLFF.

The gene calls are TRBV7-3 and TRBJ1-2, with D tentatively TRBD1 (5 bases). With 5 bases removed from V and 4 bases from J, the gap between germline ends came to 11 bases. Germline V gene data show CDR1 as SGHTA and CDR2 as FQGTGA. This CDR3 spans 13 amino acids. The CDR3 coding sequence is TGTGCCAGCAGCCCGGGCCAGGGCTATGGCTACACCTTC. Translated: CASSPGQGYGYTF.

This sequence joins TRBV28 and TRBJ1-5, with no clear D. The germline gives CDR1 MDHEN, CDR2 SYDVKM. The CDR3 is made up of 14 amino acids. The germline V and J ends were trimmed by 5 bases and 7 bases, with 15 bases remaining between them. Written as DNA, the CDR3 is TGTGCCAGCAGTGGGTATTTGGGGAACCAGCCCCAGCATTTT. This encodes CASSGYLGNQPQHF. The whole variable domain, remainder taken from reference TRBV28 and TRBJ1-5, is DVKVTQSSRYLVKRTGEKVFLECVQDMDHENMFWYRQDPGLGLRLIYFSYDVKMKEKGDIPEGYSVSREKKERFSLILESASTNQTSMYLCASSGYLGNQPQHFGDGTRLSIL.

Here the CDR3 DNA reads TGTGCCAGCAGTCCAGACAGGCTCCGAGAGACCCAGTACTTC. This encodes CASSPDRLRETQYF. The chain employs TRBV2 and TRBJ2-5; tentative D call: TRBD1 (6 bases). The CDR3 totals 14 residues. CDR1 is SNHLY, CDR2 FYNNEI, per germline. V lost 5 bases to trimming and J lost 4 bases, with 14 bases between them.

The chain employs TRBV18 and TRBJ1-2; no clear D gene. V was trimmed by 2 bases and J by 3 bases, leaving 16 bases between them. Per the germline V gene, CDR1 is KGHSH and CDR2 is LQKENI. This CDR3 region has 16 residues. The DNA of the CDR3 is TGTGCCAGCTCACCAGTCCTCGGTACTAACGACTATGGCTACACCTTC. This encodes CASSPVLGTNDYGYTF.

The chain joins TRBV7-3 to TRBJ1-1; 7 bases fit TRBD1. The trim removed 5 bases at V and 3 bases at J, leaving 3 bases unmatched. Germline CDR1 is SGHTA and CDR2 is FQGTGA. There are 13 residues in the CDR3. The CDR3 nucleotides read TGTGCCAGCAGCCGAGACAGGGACACTGAAGCTTTCTTT. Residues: CASSRDRDTEAFF.